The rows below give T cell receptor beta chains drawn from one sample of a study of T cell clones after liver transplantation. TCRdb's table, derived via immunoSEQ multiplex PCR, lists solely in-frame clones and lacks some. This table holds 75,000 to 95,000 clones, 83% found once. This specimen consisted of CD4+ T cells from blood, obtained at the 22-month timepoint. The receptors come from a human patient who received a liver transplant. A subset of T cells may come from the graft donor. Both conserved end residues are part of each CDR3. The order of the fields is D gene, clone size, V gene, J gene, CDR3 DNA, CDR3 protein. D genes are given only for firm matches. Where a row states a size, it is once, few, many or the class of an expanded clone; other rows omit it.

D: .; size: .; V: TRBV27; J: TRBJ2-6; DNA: TGTGCCAGCAGCTCTCTAGGCTCTGGGGCCAACGTCCTGACTTTC; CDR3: CASSSLGSGANVLTF
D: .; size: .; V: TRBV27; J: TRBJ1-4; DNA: TGTGCCAGCAGTTTACAAGGGAATAATGAAAAACTGTTTTTT; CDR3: CASSLQGNNEKLFF
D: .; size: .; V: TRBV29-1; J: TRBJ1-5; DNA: TGCAGCGTATCCGGGACCTTGGGGCAGCCCCAGCATTTT; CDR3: CSVSGTLGQPQHF
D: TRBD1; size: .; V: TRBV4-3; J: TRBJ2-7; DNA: TGCGCCAGCAGCCACAAACAGGGGACCGAGCAGTACTTC; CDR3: CASSHKQGTEQYF
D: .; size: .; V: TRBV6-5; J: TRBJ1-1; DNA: TGTGCCAGCAGTAAAAAGGGAATGAACACTGAAGCTTTCTTT; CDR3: CASSKKGMNTEAFF
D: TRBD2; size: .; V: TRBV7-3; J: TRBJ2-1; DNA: TGTGCCAGCAGCTTAGGTCGCGGGGGCTCCTACAATGAGCAGTTCTTC; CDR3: CASSLGRGGSYNEQFF
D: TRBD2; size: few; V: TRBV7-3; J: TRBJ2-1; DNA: TGTGCCGGCCCGGCGTCTAGCGGGAGATATTTCTCCTACAATGAGCAGTTCTTC; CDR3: CAGPASSGRYFSYNEQFF
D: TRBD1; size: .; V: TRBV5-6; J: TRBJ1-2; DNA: TGTGCCAGCAGGCCGGACAGGGCGGCTGGCTACACCTTC; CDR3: CASRPDRAAGYTF
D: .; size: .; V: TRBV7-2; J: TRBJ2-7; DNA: TGTGCCAGCAGCCCGGGGACTTGGAGCTACGAGCAGTACTTC; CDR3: CASSPGTWSYEQYF
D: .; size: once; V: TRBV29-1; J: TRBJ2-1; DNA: TGCAGCGTTGCCCAAAGAGCAGGGACCGATTACAATGAGCAGTTCTTC; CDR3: CSVAQRAGTDYNEQFF
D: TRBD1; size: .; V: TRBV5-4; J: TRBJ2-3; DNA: TGTGCCAGCAAACAAACCGGGACAGGGGCAGATACGCAGTATTTT; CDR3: CASKQTGTGADTQYF
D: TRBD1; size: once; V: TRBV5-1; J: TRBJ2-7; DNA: TGCGCCAGCAGCTTAGGACAGGAGTACGAGCAGTACTTC; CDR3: CASSLGQEYEQYF
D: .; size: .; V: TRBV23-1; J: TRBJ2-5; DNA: TGCGCCAGCAGTCAGCCCGAGTGGCAGAGGGGTCAAGAGACCCAGTACTTC; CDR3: CASSQPEWQRGQETQYF
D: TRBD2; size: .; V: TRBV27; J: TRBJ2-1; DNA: TGTGCCAGCTCCCCGGACACTAGCGGTCTCTACAATGAGCAGTTCTTC; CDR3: CASSPDTSGLYNEQFF
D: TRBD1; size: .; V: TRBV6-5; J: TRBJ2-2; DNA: TGTGCCAGCAGTTGGGACAGGGTCGGCGGGGAGCTGTTTTTT; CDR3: CASSWDRVGGELFF
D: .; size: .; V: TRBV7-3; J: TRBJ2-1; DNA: TGTGCCAGCAGCTTAAATGGCGGGAACGCCTACAATGAGCAGTTCTTC; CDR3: CASSLNGGNAYNEQFF
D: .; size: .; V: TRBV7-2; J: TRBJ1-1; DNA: TGTGCCAGCAGCCTCTATGGGGGGGCAAGCACTGAAGCTTTCTTT; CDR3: CASSLYGGASTEAFF
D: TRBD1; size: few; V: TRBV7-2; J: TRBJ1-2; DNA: TGTGCCAGCAGCACCCGGACAGGAGGCTACACCTTC; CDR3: CASSTRTGGYTF